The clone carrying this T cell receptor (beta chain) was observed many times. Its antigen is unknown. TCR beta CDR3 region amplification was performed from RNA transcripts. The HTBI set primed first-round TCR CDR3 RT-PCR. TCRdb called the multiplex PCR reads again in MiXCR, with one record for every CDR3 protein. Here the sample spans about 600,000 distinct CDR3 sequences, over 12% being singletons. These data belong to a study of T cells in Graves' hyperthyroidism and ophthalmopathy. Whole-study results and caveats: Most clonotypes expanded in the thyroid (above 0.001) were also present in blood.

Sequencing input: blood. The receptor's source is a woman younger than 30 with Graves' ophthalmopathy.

The DNA for the CDR3 is TGTGCCAGCTCACCACGGACTAGCGGAGCCCAAGAGACCCAGTACTTC. Translated, it gives CASSPRTSGAQETQYF. This rearrangement joins TRBV18 to TRBJ2-5; 10 nucleotides agree with TRBD2. The CDR3 covers 16 residues. The germline gives CDR1 KGHSH, CDR2 LQKENI. J gave up 1 base and V 1 base, and 3 bases lay outside the gene matches.